This T cell receptor (beta chain) emerged from a study of blood T cell repertoires in COVID-19. Trimming pared 6 bases from V and 6 bases from J, leaving 18 bases between. Germline V CDR1 and CDR2: MNHEY, SVGAGI. The CDR3 has 14 amino acids. Assay used: immunoSEQ multiplex PCR; TCRdb lists only in-frame clones, some missing. The sample yields around 190,000 clones, 70% to 90% seen once. The chain has TRBV6-5 and TRBJ2-7; tentatively, D is TRBD1 (6 bases). The sequencing sample was made of PBMCs or T cells enriched from blood (not recorded which). The sequence was obtained from a middle-aged woman in a cohort exposed to, infected with or recovered from COVID-19 (not recorded which). This CDR3 is CASSNSGTLTEQYF. For the CDR3, the DNA is TGTGCCAGCAGCAACTCCGGGACATTAACCGAGCAGTACTTC.